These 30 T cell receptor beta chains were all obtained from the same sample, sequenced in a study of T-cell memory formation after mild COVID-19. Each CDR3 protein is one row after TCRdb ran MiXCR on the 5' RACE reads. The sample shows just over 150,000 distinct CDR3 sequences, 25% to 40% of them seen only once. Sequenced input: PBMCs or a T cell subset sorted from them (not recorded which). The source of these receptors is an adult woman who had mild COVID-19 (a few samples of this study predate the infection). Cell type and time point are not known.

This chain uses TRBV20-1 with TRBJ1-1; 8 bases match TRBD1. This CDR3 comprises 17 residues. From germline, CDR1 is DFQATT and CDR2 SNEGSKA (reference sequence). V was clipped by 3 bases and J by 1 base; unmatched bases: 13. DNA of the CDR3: TGCAGTGCTAGGGGAAAGAAAGGACAGGGCCCGAACACTGAAGCTTTCTTT. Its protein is CSARGKKGQGPNTEAFF.

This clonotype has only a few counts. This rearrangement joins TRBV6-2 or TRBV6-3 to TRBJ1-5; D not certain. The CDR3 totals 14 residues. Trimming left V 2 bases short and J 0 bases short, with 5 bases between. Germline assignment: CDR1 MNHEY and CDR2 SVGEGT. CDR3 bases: TGTGCCAGCAGTTACAGGGTTAGCAATCAGCCCCAGCATTTT. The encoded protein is CASSYRVSNQPQHF.

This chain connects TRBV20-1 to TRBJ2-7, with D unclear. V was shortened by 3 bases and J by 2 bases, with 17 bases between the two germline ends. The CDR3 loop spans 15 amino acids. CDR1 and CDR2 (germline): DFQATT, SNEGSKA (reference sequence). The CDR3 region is CSARRPGPLAYEQYF. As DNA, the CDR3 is TGCAGTGCTAGGAGACCGGGCCCCCTTGCCTACGAGCAGTACTTC.

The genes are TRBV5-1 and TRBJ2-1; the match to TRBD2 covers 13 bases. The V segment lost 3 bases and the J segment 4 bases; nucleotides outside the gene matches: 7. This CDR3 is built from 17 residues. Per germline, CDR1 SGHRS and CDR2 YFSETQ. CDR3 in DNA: TGCGCCAGCAGCTACTCCGGGACTAGCGGGGTATACAATGAGCAGTTCTTC. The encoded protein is CASSYSGTSGVYNEQFF.

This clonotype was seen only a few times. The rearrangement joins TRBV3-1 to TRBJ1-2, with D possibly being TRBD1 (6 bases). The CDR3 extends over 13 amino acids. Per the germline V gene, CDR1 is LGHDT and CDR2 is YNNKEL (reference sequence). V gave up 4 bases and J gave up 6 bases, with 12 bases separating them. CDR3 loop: CASSPTGKDGYTF. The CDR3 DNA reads TGTGCCAGCAGCCCGACAGGTAAAGATGGCTACACCTTC.

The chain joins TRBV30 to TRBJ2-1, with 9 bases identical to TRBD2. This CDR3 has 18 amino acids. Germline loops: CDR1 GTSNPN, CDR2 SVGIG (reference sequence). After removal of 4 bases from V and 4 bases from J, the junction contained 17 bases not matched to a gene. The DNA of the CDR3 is TGTGCCTGGAACGAAGGGACCCCAGCGGGAGGCCTGTACAATGAGCAGTTCTTC. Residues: CAWNEGTPAGGLYNEQFF.

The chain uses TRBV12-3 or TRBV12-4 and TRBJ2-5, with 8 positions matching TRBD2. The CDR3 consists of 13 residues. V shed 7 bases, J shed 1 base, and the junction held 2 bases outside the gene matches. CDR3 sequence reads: CASTGGAQETQYF. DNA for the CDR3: TGTGCCAGCACCGGGGGGGCCCAAGAGACCCAGTACTTC.

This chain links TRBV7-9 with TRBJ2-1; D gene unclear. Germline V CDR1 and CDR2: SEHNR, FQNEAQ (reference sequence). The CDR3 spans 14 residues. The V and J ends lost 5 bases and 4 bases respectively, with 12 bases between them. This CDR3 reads CASSRNDPYNEQFF. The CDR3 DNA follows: TGTGCCAGCAGCAGAAACGACCCTTACAATGAGCAGTTCTTC. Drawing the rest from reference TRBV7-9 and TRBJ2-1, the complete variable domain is DTGVSQNPRHKITKRGQNVTFRCDPISEHNRLYWYRQTLGQGPEFLTYFQNEAQLEKSRLLSDRFSAERPKGSFSTLEIQRTEQGDSAMYLCASSRNDPYNEQFFGPGTRLTVL.

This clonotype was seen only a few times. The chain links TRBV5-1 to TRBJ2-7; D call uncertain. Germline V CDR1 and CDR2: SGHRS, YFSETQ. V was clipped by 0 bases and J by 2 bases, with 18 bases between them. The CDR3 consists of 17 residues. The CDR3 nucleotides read TGCGCCAGCAGCTTGGCCCCAGGTGGAGCGCGGCCCTACGAGCAGTACTTC. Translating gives CASSLAPGGARPYEQYF. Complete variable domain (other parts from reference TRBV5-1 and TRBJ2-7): KAGVTQTPRYLIKTRGQQVTLSCSPISGHRSVSWYQQTPGQGLQFLFEYFSETQRNKGNFPGRFSGRQFSNSRSEMNVSTLELGDSALYLCASSLAPGGARPYEQYFGPGTRLTVT.

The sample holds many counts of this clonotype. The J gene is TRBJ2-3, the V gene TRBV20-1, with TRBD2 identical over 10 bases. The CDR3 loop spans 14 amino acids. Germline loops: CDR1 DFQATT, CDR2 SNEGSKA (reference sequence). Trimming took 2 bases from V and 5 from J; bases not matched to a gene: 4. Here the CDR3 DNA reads TGCAGTGCTAGAACTAGCGGGACCAGAGATACGCAGTATTTT. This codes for CSARTSGTRDTQYF.

The CDR3 here is CASSEGQLREQYF. Written as DNA, the CDR3 is TGTGCCAGCAGTGAGGGACAGCTTCGGGAGCAGTACTTC. The J gene is TRBJ2-7, the V gene TRBV6-1; 7 bases match TRBD1. Germline V gene lookup returns CDR1 MNHNS and CDR2 SASEGT. V lost 3 bases and J lost 7; bases outside the gene matches: 6. CDR3 length: 13 amino acids.

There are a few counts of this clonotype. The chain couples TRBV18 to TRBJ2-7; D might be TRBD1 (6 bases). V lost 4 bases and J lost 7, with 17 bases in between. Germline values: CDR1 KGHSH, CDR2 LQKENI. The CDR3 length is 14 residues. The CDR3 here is CASSRTGSQVEQYF. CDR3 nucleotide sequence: TGTGCCAGCTCACGAACAGGGAGTCAGGTGGAGCAGTACTTC.

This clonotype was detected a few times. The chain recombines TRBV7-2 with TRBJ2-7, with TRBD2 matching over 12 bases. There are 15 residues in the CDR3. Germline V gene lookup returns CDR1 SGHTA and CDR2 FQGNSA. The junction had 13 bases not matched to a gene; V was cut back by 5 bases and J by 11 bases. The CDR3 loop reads CASSPGTSGRAGKYF. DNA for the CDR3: TGTGCCAGCAGCCCCGGGACTAGCGGGCGGGCCGGAAAGTACTTC.

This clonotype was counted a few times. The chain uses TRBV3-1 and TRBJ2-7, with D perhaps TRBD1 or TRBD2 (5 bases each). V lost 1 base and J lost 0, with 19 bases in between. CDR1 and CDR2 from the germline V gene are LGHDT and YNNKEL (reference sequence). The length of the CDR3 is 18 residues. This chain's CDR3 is CASSQATHRDGYSYEQYF. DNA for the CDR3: TGTGCCAGCAGCCAAGCGACACACCGGGACGGATACTCCTACGAGCAGTACTTC.

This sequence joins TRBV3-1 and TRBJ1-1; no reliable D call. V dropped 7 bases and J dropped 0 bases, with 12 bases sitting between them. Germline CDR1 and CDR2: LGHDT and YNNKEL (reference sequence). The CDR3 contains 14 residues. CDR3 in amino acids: CASTRGELNTEAFF. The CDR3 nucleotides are TGTGCCAGCACCCGCGGGGAGTTGAACACTGAAGCTTTCTTT.

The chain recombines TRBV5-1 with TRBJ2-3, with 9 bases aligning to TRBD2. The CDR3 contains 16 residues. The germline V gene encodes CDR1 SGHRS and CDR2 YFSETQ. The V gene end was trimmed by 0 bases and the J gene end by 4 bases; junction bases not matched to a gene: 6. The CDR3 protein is CASSLAPGLAPDTQYF. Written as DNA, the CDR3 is TGCGCCAGCAGCTTGGCCCCGGGACTAGCTCCAGATACGCAGTATTTT.

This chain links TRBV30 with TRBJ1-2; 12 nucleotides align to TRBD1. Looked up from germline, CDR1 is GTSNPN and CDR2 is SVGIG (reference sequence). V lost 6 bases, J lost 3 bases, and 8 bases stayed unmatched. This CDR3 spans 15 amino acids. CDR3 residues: CACGTGGVRDYGYTF. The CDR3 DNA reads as TGTGCCTGCGGGACAGGGGGCGTCAGGGACTATGGCTACACCTTC.

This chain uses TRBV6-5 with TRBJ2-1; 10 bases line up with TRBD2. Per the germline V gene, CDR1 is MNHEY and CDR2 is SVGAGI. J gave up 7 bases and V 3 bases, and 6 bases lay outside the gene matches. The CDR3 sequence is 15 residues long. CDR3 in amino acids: CASSYLAGVSNEQFF. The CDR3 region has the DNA TGTGCCAGCAGTTATCTAGCGGGAGTCTCGAATGAGCAGTTCTTC.

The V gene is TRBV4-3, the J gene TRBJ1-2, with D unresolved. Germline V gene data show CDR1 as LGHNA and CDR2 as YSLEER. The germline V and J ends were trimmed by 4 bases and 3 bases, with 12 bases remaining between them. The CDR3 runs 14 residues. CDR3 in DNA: TGCGCCAGCAGCCTCGGGGTCGCCCACTATGGCTACACCTTC. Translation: CASSLGVAHYGYTF.

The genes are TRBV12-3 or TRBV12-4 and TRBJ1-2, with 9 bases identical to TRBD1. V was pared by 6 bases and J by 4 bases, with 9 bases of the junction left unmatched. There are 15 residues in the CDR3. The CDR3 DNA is TGTGCCAGCAGCCAAGGCGGACAGGGGAGCTATGGCTACACCTTC. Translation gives CASSQGGQGSYGYTF.

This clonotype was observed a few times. The CDR3 DNA is TGCGCCAGCACTGAGGGGGGTTTGTCCTACAATGAGCAGTTCTTC. Translated, it gives CASTEGGLSYNEQFF. The rearrangement uses TRBV5-1 and TRBJ2-1; the D gene could be TRBD1 or TRBD2 (6 bases each). CDR1 and CDR2 from the germline V gene are SGHRS and YFSETQ. This CDR3 region has 15 residues. With 6 bases removed from V and 1 base from J, the gap between germline ends came to 14 bases. Looking up the rest from reference TRBV5-1 and TRBJ2-1 gives the full variable domain: KAGVTQTPRYLIKTRGQQVTLSCSPISGHRSVSWYQQTPGQGLQFLFEYFSETQRNKGNFPGRFSGRQFSNSRSEMNVSTLELGDSALYLCASTEGGLSYNEQFFGPGTRLTVL.

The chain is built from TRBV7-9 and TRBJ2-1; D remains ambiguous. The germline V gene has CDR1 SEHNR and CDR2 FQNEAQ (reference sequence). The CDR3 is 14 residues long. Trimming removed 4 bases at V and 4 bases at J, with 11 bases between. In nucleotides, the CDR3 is TGTGCCAGCAGCTCTGGCTATAGATACAATGAGCAGTTCTTC. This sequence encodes CASSSGYRYNEQFF.

The CDR3 region is CASSLTDVNEQFF. The CDR3 DNA reads as TGTGCCAGCAGCTTAACTGACGTCAATGAGCAGTTCTTC. The gene calls are TRBV7-9 and TRBJ2-1; no clear D. V lost 2 bases, J lost 6 bases, and 8 bases lay in between. Germline V CDR1 and CDR2: SEHNR, FQNEAQ (reference sequence). The CDR3 covers 13 residues.

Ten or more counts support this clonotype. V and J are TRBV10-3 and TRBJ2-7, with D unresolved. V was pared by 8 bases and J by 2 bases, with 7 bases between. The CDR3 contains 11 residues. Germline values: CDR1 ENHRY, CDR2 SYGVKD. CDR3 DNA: TGTGCCATCGGTACAACCTACGAGCAGTACTTC. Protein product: CAIGTTYEQYF.

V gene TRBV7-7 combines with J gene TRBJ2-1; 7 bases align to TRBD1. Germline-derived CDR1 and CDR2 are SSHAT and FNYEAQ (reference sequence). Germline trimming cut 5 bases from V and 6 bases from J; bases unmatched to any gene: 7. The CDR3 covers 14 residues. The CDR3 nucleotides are TGTGCCAGCAGCCGGACAGGTACTACCAATGAGCAGTTCTTC. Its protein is CASSRTGTTNEQFF.

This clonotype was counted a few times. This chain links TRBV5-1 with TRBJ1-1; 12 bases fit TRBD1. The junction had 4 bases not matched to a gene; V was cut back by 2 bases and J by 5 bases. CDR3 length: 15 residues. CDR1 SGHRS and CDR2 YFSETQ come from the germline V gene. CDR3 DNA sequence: TGCGCCAGCAGCTTTGGGACAGGGGGCCGGACTGAAGCTTTCTTT. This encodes CASSFGTGGRTEAFF. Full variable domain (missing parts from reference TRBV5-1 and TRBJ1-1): KAGVTQTPRYLIKTRGQQVTLSCSPISGHRSVSWYQQTPGQGLQFLFEYFSETQRNKGNFPGRFSGRQFSNSRSEMNVSTLELGDSALYLCASSFGTGGRTEAFFGQGTRLTVV.

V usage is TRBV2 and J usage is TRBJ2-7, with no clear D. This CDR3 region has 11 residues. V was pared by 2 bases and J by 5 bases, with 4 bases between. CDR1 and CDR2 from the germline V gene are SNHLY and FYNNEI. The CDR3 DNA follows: TGTGCCAGCAGTGAACGGGACGAGCAGTACTTC. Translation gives CASSERDEQYF.

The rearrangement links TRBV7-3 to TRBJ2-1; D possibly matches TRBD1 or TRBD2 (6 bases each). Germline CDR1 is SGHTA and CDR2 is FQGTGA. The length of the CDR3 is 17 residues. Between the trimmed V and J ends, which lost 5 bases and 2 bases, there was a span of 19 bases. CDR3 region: CASSPGGQVRTYNEQFF. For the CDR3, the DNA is TGTGCCAGCAGCCCCGGGGGCCAGGTTAGGACCTACAATGAGCAGTTCTTC.

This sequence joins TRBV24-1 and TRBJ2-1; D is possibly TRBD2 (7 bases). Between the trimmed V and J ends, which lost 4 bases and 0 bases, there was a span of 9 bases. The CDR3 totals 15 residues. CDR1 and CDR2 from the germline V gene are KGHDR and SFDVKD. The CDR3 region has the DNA TGTGCCACCAGTGAGGGGGGGCCCTCCTACAATGAGCAGTTCTTC. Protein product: CATSEGGPSYNEQFF.

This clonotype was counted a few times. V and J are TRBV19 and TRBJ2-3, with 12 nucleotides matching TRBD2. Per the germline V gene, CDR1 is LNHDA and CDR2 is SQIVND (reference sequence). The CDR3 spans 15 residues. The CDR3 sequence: CAVYTSGGLTDTQYF. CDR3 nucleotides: TGTGCTGTATATACTAGCGGGGGGTTGACAGATACGCAGTATTTT.